This TCR beta chain was identified during a study of T-cell reconstitution after alpha-beta-depleted transplantation in children. TCRbeta library construction was performed incorporating unique molecular identifiers. TCRdb used MiXCR to reprocess the PCR reads, holding one entry per CDR3 protein. This sample has 200,000 to 250,000 distinct CDR3 sequences, with 11% found just once. CDR1 is DFQATT and CDR2 is SNEGSKA in the germline V gene (reference sequence). V was cut by 0 bases and J by 1 base, with 13 bases left in between. This CDR3 is 15 amino acids long. Study-wide points: The study traced high day-60 TCRbeta diversity in some patients to surviving recipient T cells and thymic progenitors. Reported findings indicate that, about two months after transplant, alpha-beta T cells came from several hundred expanded clones, which were derived from non-depleted graft cells. Newly produced T cells mostly provided counts and TCRbeta diversity after one year, as hyperexpanded clones declined.

This clonotype was observed many times. The antigen is undetermined. The chain is built from TRBV20-1 and TRBJ2-7; possible D gene TRBD2, 5 bases. Sequenced material: PBMCs, taken before TCRalphabeta/CD19-depleted stem cell transplant. The sequence was collected from a child under two years old with acute myeloid leukemia, due to receive a stem cell transplant. The CDR3 here is CSARDPLAQSYEQYF. The CDR3 coding sequence is TGCAGTGCTAGAGATCCCCTAGCCCAATCCTACGAGCAGTACTTC.